This T cell receptor (beta chain) was captured by sequencing in a study of blood T cell repertoires in COVID-19. Study-wide background: Nucleic acid was either cDNA or gDNA, and it came from T cells, B-cell-depleted T cells, or PBMCs.

Authors' analysis steps: Estimated nucleated cell counts came from reference gene primer amplification. Assay: immunoSEQ multiplex PCR; the TCRdb copy retains only in-frame clones and omits some. The V and J calls and clone size are taken from that table; D and trimming were inferred from the DNA. The data contain about 180,000 clones, 85% to 90% of them singletons. Germline V gives CDR1 SGHNT, CDR2 YYREEE (reference sequence). Between the trimmed V and J ends, which lost 3 bases and 3 bases, there was a span of 4 bases. The CDR3 totals 11 residues. The receptor was derived from a woman in her twenties or thirties with active or convalescent COVID-19. The chain has TRBV5-4 and TRBJ2-7, with D hard to call. Material: peripheral blood. The CDR3 protein is CASSSGYEQYF. CDR3 sequence (DNA): TGTGCCAGCAGCTCCGGCTACGAGCAGTACTTC.